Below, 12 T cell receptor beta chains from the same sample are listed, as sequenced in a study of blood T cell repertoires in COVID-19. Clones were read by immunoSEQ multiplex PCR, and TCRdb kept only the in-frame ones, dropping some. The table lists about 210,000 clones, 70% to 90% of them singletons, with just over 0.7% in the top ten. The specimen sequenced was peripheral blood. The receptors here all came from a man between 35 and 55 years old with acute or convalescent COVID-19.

In nucleotides, the CDR3 is TGTGCCAGCAGCGGATGGGGACTAGCGGTCCAGGGGGAAGAGACCCAGTACTTC. It yields the protein CASSGWGLAVQGEETQYF. The chain is built from TRBV7-2 and TRBJ2-5, with 11 bases that match TRBD2. V shed 5 bases and J 3 bases; nucleotides not matched to a gene: 14. Germline lookup yields CDR1 SGHTA and CDR2 FQGNSA. The CDR3 loop spans 18 amino acids. The full variable domain, its missing parts supplied by reference TRBV7-2 and TRBJ2-5, is GAGVSQSPSNKVTEKGKDVELRCDPISGHTALYWYRQSLGQGLEFLIYFQGNSAPDKSGLPSDRFSAERTGGSVSTLTIQRTQQEDSAVYLCASSGWGLAVQGEETQYFGPGTRLLVL.

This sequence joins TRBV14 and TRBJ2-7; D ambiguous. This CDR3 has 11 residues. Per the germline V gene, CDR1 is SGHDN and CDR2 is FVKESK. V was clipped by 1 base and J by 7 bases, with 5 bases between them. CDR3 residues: CASSQVEEQYF. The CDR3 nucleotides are TGTGCCAGCAGCCAAGTCGAGGAGCAGTACTTC.

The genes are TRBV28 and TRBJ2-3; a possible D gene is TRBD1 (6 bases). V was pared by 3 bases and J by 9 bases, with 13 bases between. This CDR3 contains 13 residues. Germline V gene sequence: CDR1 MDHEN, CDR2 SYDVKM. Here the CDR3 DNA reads TGTGCCAGCAGTTTTGATAGAGGACAGACGCAGTATTTT. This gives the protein CASSFDRGQTQYF.

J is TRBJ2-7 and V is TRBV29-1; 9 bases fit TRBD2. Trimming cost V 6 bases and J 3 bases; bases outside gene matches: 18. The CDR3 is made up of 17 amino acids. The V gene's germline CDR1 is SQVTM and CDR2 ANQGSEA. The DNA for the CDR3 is TGCAGCGTCCGGGGGGTGACGGGGCTAGCGGGACTCTACGAGCAGTACTTC. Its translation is CSVRGVTGLAGLYEQYF.

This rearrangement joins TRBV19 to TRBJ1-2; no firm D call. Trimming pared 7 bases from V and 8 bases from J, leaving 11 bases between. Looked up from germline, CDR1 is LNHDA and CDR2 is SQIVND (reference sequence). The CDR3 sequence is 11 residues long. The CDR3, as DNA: TGTGCCAGTAACAGTTTAGTCGGCTACACCTTC. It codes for CASNSLVGYTF.

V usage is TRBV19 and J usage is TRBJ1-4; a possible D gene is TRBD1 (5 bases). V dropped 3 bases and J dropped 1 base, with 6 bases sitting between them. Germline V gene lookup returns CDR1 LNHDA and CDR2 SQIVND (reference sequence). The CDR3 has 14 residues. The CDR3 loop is CASSMGGTNEKLFF. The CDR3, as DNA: TGTGCCAGTAGTATGGGGGGAACTAATGAAAAACTGTTTTTT.

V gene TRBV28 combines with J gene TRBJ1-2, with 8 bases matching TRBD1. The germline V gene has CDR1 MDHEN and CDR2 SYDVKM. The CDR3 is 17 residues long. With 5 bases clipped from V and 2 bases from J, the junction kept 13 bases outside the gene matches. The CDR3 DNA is TGTGCCAGCAGTCCATATTTCACAGGGGGGGGAAACTATGGCTACACCTTC. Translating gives CASSPYFTGGGNYGYTF.

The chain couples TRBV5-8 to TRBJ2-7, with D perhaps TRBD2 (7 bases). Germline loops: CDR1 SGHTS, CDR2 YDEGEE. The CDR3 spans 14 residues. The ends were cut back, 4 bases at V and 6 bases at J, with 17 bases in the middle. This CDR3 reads CASSLRGGAGEQYF. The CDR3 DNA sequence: TGTGCCAGCAGCCTCCGAGGGGGGGCTGGCGAGCAGTACTTC.

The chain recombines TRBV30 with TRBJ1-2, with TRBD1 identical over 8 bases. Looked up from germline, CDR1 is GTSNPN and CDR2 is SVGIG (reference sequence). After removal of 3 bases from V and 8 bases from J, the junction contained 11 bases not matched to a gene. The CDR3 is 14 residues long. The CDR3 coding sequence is TGTGCCTGGAGGCGCCCGGACAGGGAAGGGGGCTACACCTTC. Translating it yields CAWRRPDREGGYTF.

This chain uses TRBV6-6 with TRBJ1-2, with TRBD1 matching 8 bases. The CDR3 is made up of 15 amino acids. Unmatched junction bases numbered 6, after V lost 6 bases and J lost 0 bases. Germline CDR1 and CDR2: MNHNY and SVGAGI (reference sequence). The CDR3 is CASSPGTGTNYGYTF. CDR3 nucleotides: TGTGCCAGCAGCCCCGGGACAGGAACTAACTATGGCTACACCTTC.

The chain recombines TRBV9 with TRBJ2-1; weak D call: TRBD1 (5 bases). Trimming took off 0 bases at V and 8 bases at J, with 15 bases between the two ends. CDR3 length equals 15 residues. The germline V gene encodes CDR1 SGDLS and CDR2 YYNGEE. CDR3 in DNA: TGTGCCAGCAGCGTAGGTTCCGGACACACCCATGAGCAGTTCTTC. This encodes CASSVGSGHTHEQFF.

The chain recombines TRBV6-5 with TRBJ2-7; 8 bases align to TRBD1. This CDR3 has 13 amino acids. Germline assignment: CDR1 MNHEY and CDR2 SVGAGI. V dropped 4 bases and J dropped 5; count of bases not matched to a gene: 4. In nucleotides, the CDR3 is TGTGCCAGCAGTTGGACAGGGTTTAACGAGCAGTACTTC. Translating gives CASSWTGFNEQYF.